Below are 28 T cell receptor beta chains sequenced from a single sample in a study of tumor-infiltrating lymphocytes in primary liver carcinoma. Starting material for RNA and DNA co-extraction consisted of about 20-33 mg of unsorted bulk tissue. TCR beta cDNA was made from around 520 ng total RNA with a constant-region primer. Sequencing libraries for TCR beta derived from three nested multiplex PCR rounds that used slightly modified ARM-PCR. Amplification in the first two PCR rounds was performed using TRBV1-TRBV30 forward primers and a C-beta reverse primer for 10 cycles each. MiXCR was run by TCRdb on the multiplex PCR reads, yielding one entry per CDR3 protein. The sample lists around 80,000 distinct CDR3 sequences; 69% were seen once. The sequencing input was tumor-adjacent normal liver tissue. These receptor sequences come from a man aged 40-50 years with primary liver carcinoma and hepatitis B virus infection.

Remarks on this clonotype: The CDR3 carries no conserved terminal phenylalanine or tryptophan, so it likely arises from a read error. The V call is TRBV11-2, the J call TRBJ2-3; unclear D gene. Germline V gene lookup returns CDR1 SGHAT and CDR2 FQNNGV. The CDR3 covers 14 residues. This chain's CDR3 is CASSLELYTDTQYI. CDR3 bases: TGTGCCAGCAGCTTAGAACTTTATACCGATACTCAGTATATT.

With respect to this clonotype: The junction and the germline gene differ at one end; a read error may be behind it. The chain uses TRBV11-2 and TRBJ2-1; 8 bases map to TRBD2. Germline loops: CDR1 SGHAT, CDR2 FQNNGV. The CDR3 contains 16 residues. CDR3 sequence (DNA): TGTGCCAGTAGCTTAGAGCTCCTAGCGGGTATGAATTGGCAGTTCTTC. It encodes CASSLELLAGMNWQFF.

To note about this clonotype: Because it lacks the conserved phenylalanine or tryptophan at the end, this CDR3 is likely a read error. This rearrangement joins TRBV5-5 to TRBJ1-1, with D possibly TRBD1 on 6 matching bases. Germline loops: CDR1 SGHKS, CDR2 YYEKEE (reference sequence). This CDR3 is built from 14 residues. The CDR3 nucleotides read TGTGGCAGCAGCTTGTACTACAGGGAGGCTGAAGCTTTCATT. Translation gives CGSSLYYREAEAFI.

A remark on this clonotype: Likely a read error: the CDR3 ends without its conserved phenylalanine or tryptophan. The chain couples TRBV4-2 to TRBJ1-1, with D unresolved. The CDR3 extends over 14 amino acids. Trimming pared 5 bases from V and 6 bases from J, leaving 16 bases between. Per germline, CDR1 LGHNA and CDR2 YNFKEQ. CDR3 sequence reads: CASSTNQRGAEAFY. The CDR3 DNA is TGTGCCAGCAGCACAAACCAGAGAGGTGCTGAAGCTTTCTAT.

The count of this clonotype is one. The chain is built from TRBV6-2 or TRBV6-3 and TRBJ2-7; 11 nucleotides agree with TRBD1. Germline V gene data show CDR1 as MNHEY and CDR2 as SVGEGT. The CDR3 is 19 residues long. Trimming at V came to 7 bases and at J to 7 bases, leaving 24 bases not matched to a gene. CDR3 bases: TGTGCCAGCAATTGGCGATCGGGGACAGGGGGGTTCAAGAACCTGGAGCAGTACTTC. Its translation: CASNWRSGTGGFKNLEQYF.

Many counts were recorded for this clonotype. The V call is TRBV7-9, the J call TRBJ2-1; 12 bases fit TRBD2. The CDR3 consists of 17 residues. Trimming took 3 bases from V and 2 from J; bases not matched to a gene: 5. Per germline, CDR1 SEHNR and CDR2 FQNEAQ (reference sequence). The DNA of the CDR3 is TGTGCCAGCAGCTTCCCTCGACTAGCGGGGGCCTACAATGAGCAGTTCTTC. Translating gives CASSFPRLAGAYNEQFF.

Turning to this clonotype: With a much larger clone just one base away, this may be a read error. This chain links TRBV24-1 with TRBJ2-1, with D unclear. The germline gives CDR1 KGHDR, CDR2 SFDVKD. This CDR3 is 15 amino acids long. V was pared by 1 base and J by 5 bases, with 11 bases between. The CDR3 here is CATSDFSRNHNEQFF. CDR3 nucleotide sequence: TGTGCCACCAGTGATTTCTCGCGGAATCACAATGAGCAGTTCTTC.

Points on this clonotype: This clone may be a read error of a much larger clone one base away. The chain combines TRBV7-9 with TRBJ1-4; D unclear. V was cut by 5 bases and J by 6 bases, with 13 bases left in between. There are 14 residues in the CDR3. CDR1 and CDR2 from the germline V gene are SEHNR and FQNEAQ (reference sequence). The CDR3 bases are TGTGCCAGCAGCCACGACATGGGTGATGAAAAACTGTTTTTT. Residues: CASSHDMGDEKLFF.

A note on this clonotype: A junction boundary mismatches the germline segment, possibly from a read error. This rearrangement joins TRBV10-3 to TRBJ2-2, with 7 bases matching TRBD1. The CDR3 runs 16 residues. Germline CDR1 and CDR2: ENHRY and SYGVKD. The CDR3 spells CAILGTESGKTGELFF. The CDR3 nucleotides read TGCGCCATCCTGGGGACAGAAAGTGGGAAGACCGGGGAGCTGTTTTTT.

This chain joins TRBV12-5 and TRBJ2-3, with TRBD2 matching over 8 bases. The CDR3 covers 15 residues. Germline-derived CDR1 and CDR2 are LGHNT and FRNRAP. After removal of 6 bases from V and 4 bases from J, the junction contained 9 bases not matched to a gene. CDR3: CASGRAGDGADTQYF. The CDR3 DNA reads TGTGCTAGTGGCAGAGCGGGAGATGGTGCAGATACGCAGTATTTT.

This clonotype has a single count. The junction differs from germline at one of its ends, possibly a read error. The CDR3 protein is CASSSLSGRRTGELYF. The CDR3 DNA reads as TGTGCCAGCAGTTCCCTTAGCGGGAGAAGGACCGGGGAGCTGTATTTC. This chain connects TRBV6-5 to TRBJ2-2; 9 bases agree with TRBD2. CDR3 length equals 16 residues. CDR1 is MNHEY and CDR2 is SVGAGI in the germline V gene.

Worth noting for this clonotype: A much larger clone sits a single nucleotide away, making a read error possible. The chain has TRBV5-1 and TRBJ2-5; 12 bases are a match to TRBD2. From germline, CDR1 is SGHRS and CDR2 YFSETQ. The CDR3 is made up of 16 amino acids. CDR3 protein: CVSSVTSGSGQETQYF. CDR3 bases: TGCGTCAGCAGCGTGACTAGCGGGAGTGGGCAAGAGACCCAGTACTTC.

The rearrangement joins TRBV6-6 to TRBJ2-7, with D tentatively TRBD1 or TRBD2 (5 bases each). This CDR3 is 15 amino acids long. From germline, CDR1 is MNHNY and CDR2 SVGAGI (reference sequence). V was pared by 10 bases and J by 0 bases, with 19 bases between. Here the CDR3 reads CANSQPGQSSYEQYF. For the CDR3, the DNA is TGTGCCAACAGCCAACCGGGGCAGTCCTCCTACGAGCAGTACTTC.

Turning to this clonotype: Mismatch with germline at one junction end may stem from a read error. This sequence joins TRBV4-1 and TRBJ2-1; no firm D call. Germline assignment: CDR1 MGHRA and CDR2 YSYEKL. This CDR3 spans 15 amino acids. The CDR3 DNA reads TGCGCCATCAGCCCGCTCGGTAACAGCAACAGTGAGGAGTTCTTC. Translated, it gives CAISPLGNSNSEEFF.

In regard to this clonotype: The junction departs from the called germline gene at one end, perhaps through a read error. The rearrangement links TRBV29-1 to TRBJ2-1; 13 bases agree with TRBD2. The CDR3 is 13 residues long. Germline CDR1 SQVTM, CDR2 ANQGSEA. CDR3: CCGTSGKLYELFF. DNA of the CDR3: TGCTGCGGGACTAGCGGGAAGCTCTATGAGCTGTTCTTC.

This clonotype was found once. Here the CDR3 omits its conserved ending phenylalanine or tryptophan, so a read error is the likely source. The chain carries TRBV7-9 and TRBJ2-3; D gene ambiguous. The CDR3 is 14 residues long. The germline V gene has CDR1 SEHNR and CDR2 FQNEAQ (reference sequence). V was shortened by 2 bases and J by 1 base, with 7 bases between the two germline ends. The CDR3 here is CASSLPAGTDTQYL. The CDR3 DNA reads as TGTGCCAGCAGCTTACCAGCAGGCACAGATACGCAGTATCTT.

About this clonotype itself: Mismatch with germline at one junction end may stem from a read error. The chain has TRBV28 and TRBJ2-7; maybe TRBD2 (7 bases). There are 20 residues in the CDR3. The germline V gene has CDR1 MDHEN and CDR2 SYDVKM. The CDR3 bases are TGTGACAGCAGAGCGGCTATCGTAATACAGGGTGGGAGGGTCGCATACGAGCAGTACTTC. This codes for CDSRAAIVIQGGRVAYEQYF.

For this clonotype: This CDR3 fails to terminate in the conserved phenylalanine or tryptophan, so it likely reflects a read error. The chain links TRBV5-5 to TRBJ2-5; D unclear. Germline-derived CDR1 and CDR2 are SGHKS and YYEKEE (reference sequence). The CDR3 has 15 amino acids. The CDR3 reads CANSLAGQRWETQYL. In nucleotides, the CDR3 is TGTGCCAACAGCTTGGCCGGGCAGCGATGGGAGACCCAGTACCTC.

This clonotype rates as medium-sized. CDR3 DNA sequence: TGTGCCAGCAGTGAAACCCGACAAGGAACAGTCAATCAGCCCCAGCATTTT. Its translation is CASSETRQGTVNQPQHF. This chain joins TRBV6-1 and TRBJ1-5; no clear D. The germline V gene has CDR1 MNHNS and CDR2 SASEGT. Deletions cut 2 bases from V and 3 bases from J, with 17 bases between. The CDR3 contains 17 residues.

This clonotype was seen ten or more times. This chain's CDR3 is CSGGAPHGWGVNTEAFF. Written as DNA, the CDR3 is TGCAGCGGGGGGGCCCCACATGGGTGGGGGGTGAACACTGAAGCTTTCTTT. The chain employs TRBV29-1 and TRBJ1-1; the D gene is possibly TRBD1 (6 bases). The germline V gene has CDR1 SQVTM and CDR2 ANQGSEA. The CDR3 extends over 17 amino acids. The V end was cut by 7 bases, the J end by 0 bases, with 24 bases between.

This clonotype was seen ten or more times. The chain combines TRBV6-5 with TRBJ2-3; possibly TRBD1 for D (5 bases). Germline CDR1 MNHEY, CDR2 SVGAGI. With 2 bases removed from V and 6 bases from J, the gap between germline ends came to 12 bases. This CDR3 comprises 14 residues. The CDR3 region is CASSYRGGADTQYF. In nucleotides, the CDR3 is TGTGCCAGCAGTTACAGGGGTGGGGCGGATACGCAGTATTTT.

Concerning this clonotype: One end of the junction does not line up with germline, which may come from a read error. The rearrangement joins TRBV11-2 to TRBJ1-4, with D unclear. The CDR3 is made up of 16 amino acids. CDR1 is SGHAT and CDR2 is FQNNGV in the germline V gene. The CDR3 nucleotides read TGTGGCAGCAGCCCCAGCATATCTCCAACTAATGAAAAACTGTTTTTT. The encoded protein is CGSSPSISPTNEKLFF.

Comment on this clonotype: An end of the junction does not agree with germline; a read error may underlie this. The chain links TRBV11-2 to TRBJ2-5; D gene uncertain. Per the germline V gene, CDR1 is SGHAT and CDR2 is FQNNGV. The CDR3 loop spans 17 amino acids. This CDR3 reads CVSSLEPGMGLEQTQYF. The CDR3 bases are TGTGTCAGCAGCTTAGAGCCGGGTATGGGGTTAGAACAGACCCAGTACTTC.

The chain recombines TRBV4-2 with TRBJ2-1, with 10 bases fitting TRBD2. CDR3 length: 17 amino acids. Germline V gene lookup returns CDR1 LGHNA and CDR2 YNFKEQ. Trimming took 0 bases from V and 5 from J; bases not matched to a gene: 7. Here the CDR3 DNA reads TGTGCCAGCAGCCAAGAGCCCGGGCTAGCGGGAGACAATGAGCAGTTCTTC. Translated, it gives CASSQEPGLAGDNEQFF.

Comment on this clonotype: The junction departs from germline at one end; a sequencing error may be responsible. The chain uses TRBV4-1 and TRBJ2-5; 7 nucleotides match TRBD2. The length of the CDR3 is 18 residues. Germline values: CDR1 MGHRA, CDR2 YSYEKL. The CDR3 bases are TGCGCCAACAGCCAAGATACTAGAGGGAGGGGTAATTTGGAGACCCAGTACTTC. Translated: CANSQDTRGRGNLETQYF.

About this clonotype: The final CDR3 position lacks the conserved phenylalanine or tryptophan, pointing to a likely read error. The chain uses TRBV28 and TRBJ1-2; D unresolved. V gave up 1 base and J gave up 7 bases, with 10 bases separating them. The CDR3 runs to 13 residues. Germline loops: CDR1 MDHEN, CDR2 SYDVKM. The CDR3 reads CASSLSGKVGYTI. In DNA form, the CDR3 reads TGTGCCAGCAGTTTATCCGGCAAGGTTGGCTACACCATC.

Concerning this clonotype itself: This may come from a read error, since a much larger clone is one base off. The rearrangement joins TRBV4-3 to TRBJ2-3; 8 bases are shared with TRBD2. Looked up from germline, CDR1 is LGHNA and CDR2 is YSLEER. This CDR3 spans 17 amino acids. This chain's CDR3 is CSSSQDTDAGGTDTQYF. CDR3 in DNA: TGCTCCAGCAGCCAGGATACCGACGCGGGAGGAACAGATACGCAGTATTTT.

The chain recombines TRBV6-1 with TRBJ2-7; 10 bases fit TRBD1. V was pared by 6 bases and J by 5 bases, with 10 bases of the junction left unmatched. Looked up from germline, CDR1 is MNHNS and CDR2 is SASEGT. The CDR3 is 15 residues long. CDR3 protein: CASRGGQGSSHEQYF. The CDR3, as DNA: TGTGCCAGCAGAGGGGGACAGGGGAGTTCCCACGAGCAGTACTTC.